A selection of T cell receptor beta chains follows, all from one sample in a study of naive and memory T cell subsets. TCRdb independently ran MiXCR on the 5' RACE reads; one entry per CDR3 protein. Seen here are 55,000 to 65,000 distinct CDR3 sequences, around 8% observed once, and the top ten hold 19%. These TCRs come from a female donor in good health. The CDR3 runs from the conserved cysteine through the conserved F or W. The D gene is left open where the match is weak. Rows give clone size only sometimes, using once, few, many, or a class for an expanded clone.

DNA,CDR3,D,V,size,J
TGTGCCAGCAGACTACTAACGGGCGGCGGGGAGCTGTTTTTT,CASRLLTGGGELFF,.,TRBV6-1,few,TRBJ2-2
TGTGCCAGCAGAGATTTGGTCACAGGTTTGAACACTGAAGCTTTCTTT,CASRDLVTGLNTEAFF,.,TRBV6-1,.,TRBJ1-1
TGCAGCGTTTCGGGGCTCTATTCGGGACACACCTACGAGCAGTACTTC,CSVSGLYSGHTYEQYF,.,TRBV29-1,many,TRBJ2-7
TGCAGCGTTGCCGGACAGCCACAAGAGACCCAGTACTTC,CSVAGQPQETQYF,.,TRBV29-1,many,TRBJ2-5
TGTGCCAGCAGGAACCCGGGACGGACCAATTCACCCCTCCACTTT,CASRNPGRTNSPLHF,.,TRBV28,many,TRBJ1-6
TGCAGCGTTGCCAGAAGCGTGGACGAGCAGTACTTC,CSVARSVDEQYF,.,TRBV29-1,few,TRBJ2-7
TGTGCCAGCACCGCTGGAACAGGGGGAAATTCACCCCTCCACTTT,CASTAGTGGNSPLHF,TRBD1,TRBV7-9,many,TRBJ1-6
TGCGCCAGCAGTAAACTAGCGGGCCCTCAAGAGACCCAGTACTTC,CASSKLAGPQETQYF,TRBD2,TRBV5-1,.,TRBJ2-5
TGTGCCAGCAGGGGACAGGGTAGCGTCGGGGAGCTGTTTTTT,CASRGQGSVGELFF,TRBD1,TRBV6-4,.,TRBJ2-2
TGTGCCAGCAGTGAAGCGTGGACAGGTCAATCTGAAGCTTTCTTT,CASSEAWTGQSEAFF,TRBD1,TRBV6-1,many,TRBJ1-1
TGCGCCAGCAGCCCCGGAGGACCTAACACTGAAGCTTTCTTT,CASSPGGPNTEAFF,.,TRBV5-1,few,TRBJ1-1
TGTGCCAGCAGTTTAACAACCTCAGGGGTTAACTATGGCTACACCTTC,CASSLTTSGVNYGYTF,.,TRBV28,few,TRBJ1-2
TGTGCCAACTCATCCACAGGGTTGGAACTAGCGGGAGGATCCTACAATGAGCAGTTCTTC,CANSSTGLELAGGSYNEQFF,TRBD2,TRBV18,few,TRBJ2-1
TGTGCCAGCAGCTCCCAGGACAGCACAGATATGCAGTATTTT,CASSSQDSTDMQYF,.,TRBV7-9,few,TRBJ2-3
TGCGCCAGCAGCCGCCGGGAAAACACAGATACGCAGTATTTT,CASSRRENTDTQYF,.,TRBV5-1,few,TRBJ2-3
TGTGCCAGCAGTTTATCCCCCCTTAGGGGAAATAATTCACTCCTCCACTTT,CASSLSPLRGNNSLLHF,.,TRBV27,.,TRBJ1-6
TGTGCCAGCAGTTACGGGAACGATCAGCCCCAGCATTTT,CASSYGNDQPQHF,.,TRBV6-6,few,TRBJ1-5
TGTGCCAGCAGCGTAGGGGGTAGCGGGGGTGAGACCCAGTACTTC,CASSVGGSGGETQYF,TRBD2,TRBV9,.,TRBJ2-5
TGTGCCAGTAGTATTTTCGGGACTACCACAGATACGCAGTATTTT,CASSIFGTTTDTQYF,TRBD2,TRBV19,.,TRBJ2-3
TGTGCCTGGAGTTACGGGACTAGCGTTAATGAGCAGTTCTTC,CAWSYGTSVNEQFF,TRBD2,TRBV30,.,TRBJ2-1
TGTGCCAGCAGGCTACAGGGGGGAAGCAATCAGCCCCAGCATTTT,CASRLQGGSNQPQHF,TRBD1,TRBV12-3/TRBV12-4,many,TRBJ1-5
TGTGCCAGTAGTCCAGGGTTCAATCAGCCCCAGCATTTT,CASSPGFNQPQHF,.,TRBV19,.,TRBJ1-5
TGCAGTGCTAGAGCGGTAGCGGGGGGGCTGAATACGCAGTATTTT,CSARAVAGGLNTQYF,TRBD2,TRBV20-1,.,TRBJ2-3
TGTGCCAGCAGCGACGGACAAAGCAATCAGCCCCAGCATTTT,CASSDGQSNQPQHF,.,TRBV7-9,.,TRBJ1-5
TGTGCTAGTGGATGGACAGGGGTTAACTATGGCTACACCTTC,CASGWTGVNYGYTF,TRBD1,TRBV12-5,.,TRBJ1-2
TGTGCCAGCAAGGAGGATAACCCTGAAGCTTTCTTT,CASKEDNPEAFF,.,TRBV2,.,TRBJ1-1
TGTGCCAGTATGGACAGGGTTGGGGAAAAACTGTTTTTT,CASMDRVGEKLFF,TRBD1,TRBV19,many,TRBJ1-4
TGTGCCAGCAGGCCTACAGGAATGAACACTGAAGCTTTCTTT,CASRPTGMNTEAFF,.,TRBV6-5,many,TRBJ1-1
TGTGCCAGCAGCCTACGACAGGGGGGCTCCGGAAAACTGTTTTTT,CASSLRQGGSGKLFF,TRBD1,TRBV9,many,TRBJ1-4
TGTGCCAGCAGTCCACCCGGACAGAGCTCCTACGAGCAGTACTTC,CASSPPGQSSYEQYF,.,TRBV28,few,TRBJ2-7
TGCAGCGTCGGCGGATCAAGCTCCTACAATGAGCAGTTCTTC,CSVGGSSSYNEQFF,.,TRBV29-1,.,TRBJ2-1
TGTGCCAGCAGGAAGACACCGAACACTGAAGCTTTCTTT,CASRKTPNTEAFF,.,TRBV6-1,.,TRBJ1-1
TGTGCCAGCAGTTTAAAAGTCAAAGCTTTCTTT,CASSLKVKAFF,.,TRBV12-3/TRBV12-4,many,TRBJ1-1
TGTGCCAGCAGCCAAGATGCAGGGGGCTATGGCTACACCTTC,CASSQDAGGYGYTF,TRBD1,TRBV3-1,.,TRBJ1-2
TGTGCCAGCAGCCCACAAGAACCGGGTCTCAATGAAAAACTGTTTTTT,CASSPQEPGLNEKLFF,.,TRBV5-4,few,TRBJ1-4
TGTGCCAGCAGTCTCGTATCGACCGCCACCGAGCAGTACTTC,CASSLVSTATEQYF,.,TRBV28,many,TRBJ2-7
TGTGCTAGTGGTTTGTGGGGAGGACAAAAAGAGACCCAGTACTTC,CASGLWGGQKETQYF,.,TRBV12-5,once,TRBJ2-5